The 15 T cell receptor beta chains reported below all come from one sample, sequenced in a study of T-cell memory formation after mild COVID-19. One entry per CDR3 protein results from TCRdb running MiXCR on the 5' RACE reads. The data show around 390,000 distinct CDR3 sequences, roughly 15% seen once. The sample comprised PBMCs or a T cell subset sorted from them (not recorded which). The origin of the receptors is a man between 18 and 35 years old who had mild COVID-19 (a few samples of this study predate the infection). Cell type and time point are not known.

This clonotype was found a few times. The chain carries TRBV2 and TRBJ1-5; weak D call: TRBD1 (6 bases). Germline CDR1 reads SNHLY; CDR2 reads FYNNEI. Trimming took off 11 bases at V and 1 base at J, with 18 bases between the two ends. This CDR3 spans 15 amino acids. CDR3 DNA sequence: TGTGCCGTCCAACGAGGGGGTGGGAGCAATCAGCCCCAGCATTTT. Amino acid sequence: CAVQRGGGSNQPQHF.

CDR3 sequence (DNA): TGTGCCAGCAGTAGGGGACAGGGGAGCTATGGCTACACCTTC. Translation: CASSRGQGSYGYTF. The V gene is TRBV6-4, the J gene TRBJ1-2, with TRBD1 matching over 10 bases. CDR3 length: 14 amino acids. V shed 5 bases and J 4 bases; nucleotides not matched to a gene: 4. The germline gives CDR1 MRHNA, CDR2 SNTAGT.

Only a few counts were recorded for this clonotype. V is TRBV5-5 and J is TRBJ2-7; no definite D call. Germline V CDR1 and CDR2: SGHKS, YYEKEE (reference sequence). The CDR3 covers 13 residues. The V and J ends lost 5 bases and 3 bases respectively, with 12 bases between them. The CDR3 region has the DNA TGTGCCAGCAGGGCCGGTCCCCACTACGAGCAGTACGTC. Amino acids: CASRAGPHYEQYV.

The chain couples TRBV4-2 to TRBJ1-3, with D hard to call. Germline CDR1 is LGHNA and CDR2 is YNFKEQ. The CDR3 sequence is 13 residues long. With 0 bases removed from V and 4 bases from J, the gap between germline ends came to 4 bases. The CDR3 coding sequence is TGTGCCAGCAGCCAAGATACAGGAAACACCATATATTTT. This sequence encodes CASSQDTGNTIYF.

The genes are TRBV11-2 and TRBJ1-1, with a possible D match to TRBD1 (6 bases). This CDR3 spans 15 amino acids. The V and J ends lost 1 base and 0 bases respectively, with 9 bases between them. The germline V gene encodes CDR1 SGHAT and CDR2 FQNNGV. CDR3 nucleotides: TGTGCCAGCAGCTTAGCAGGGGCCCTGAACACTGAAGCTTTCTTT. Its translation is CASSLAGALNTEAFF.

In DNA, the CDR3 is TGCGCCAGCAGCTTTCTTCCGGGACAGGGACCCAACTATGGCTACACCTTC. Translating gives CASSFLPGQGPNYGYTF. The chain couples TRBV5-1 to TRBJ1-2; 9 bases map to TRBD1. The germline gives CDR1 SGHRS, CDR2 YFSETQ. The CDR3 contains 17 residues. V gave up 2 bases and J gave up 2 bases; unmatched junction bases: 10.

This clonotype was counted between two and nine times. The CDR3 spells CASSVGGRVPHNQPQHF. For the CDR3, the DNA is TGTGCCAGCAGCGTAGGCGGGCGTGTGCCACACAATCAGCCCCAGCATTTT. The chain is built from TRBV9 and TRBJ1-5, with D hard to call. Germline loops: CDR1 SGDLS, CDR2 YYNGEE. The V end was cut by 0 bases, the J end by 3 bases, with 16 bases between. The CDR3 has 17 amino acids.

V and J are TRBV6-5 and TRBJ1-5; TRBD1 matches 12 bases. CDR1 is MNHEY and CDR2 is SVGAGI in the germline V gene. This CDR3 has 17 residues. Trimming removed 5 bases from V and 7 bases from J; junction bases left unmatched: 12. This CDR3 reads CASSTGGGQGARQPQHF. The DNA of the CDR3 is TGTGCCAGCAGTACTGGGGGGGGACAGGGGGCGCGGCAGCCCCAGCATTTT.

This chain's CDR3 is CASSRPSNSRNTEAFF. CDR3 in DNA: TGTGCCAGCAGCCGCCCGTCAAATTCCAGGAACACTGAAGCTTTCTTT. The chain is built from TRBV6-1 and TRBJ1-1; D uncertain. Germline CDR1 reads MNHNS; CDR2 reads SASEGT. Trimming left V 6 bases short and J 1 base short, with 18 bases between. This CDR3 is built from 16 residues.

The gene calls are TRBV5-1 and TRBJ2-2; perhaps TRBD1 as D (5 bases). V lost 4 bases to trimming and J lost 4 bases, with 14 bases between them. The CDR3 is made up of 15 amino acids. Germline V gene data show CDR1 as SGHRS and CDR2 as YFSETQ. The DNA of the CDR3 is TGCGCCAGCAGCCTCAGGGCAGTGGGCACCGGGGAGCTGTTTTTT. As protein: CASSLRAVGTGELFF.

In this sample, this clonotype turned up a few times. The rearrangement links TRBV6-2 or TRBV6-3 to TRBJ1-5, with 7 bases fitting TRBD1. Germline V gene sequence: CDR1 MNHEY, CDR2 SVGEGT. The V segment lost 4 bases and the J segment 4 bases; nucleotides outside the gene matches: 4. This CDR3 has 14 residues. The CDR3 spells CASSSTGQNQPQHF. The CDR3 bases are TGTGCCAGCAGTTCCACGGGACAGAATCAGCCCCAGCATTTT.

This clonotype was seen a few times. The CDR3 loop is CASSFGLASEQYV. The CDR3 DNA reads as TGCGCCAGCAGCTTCGGGCTAGCGTCCGAGCAGTACGTC. The genes are TRBV5-1 and TRBJ2-7; tentative D call: TRBD2 (6 bases). The CDR3 is made up of 13 amino acids. V was cut by 2 bases and J by 6 bases, with 12 bases left in between. Germline V gene data show CDR1 as SGHRS and CDR2 as YFSETQ.

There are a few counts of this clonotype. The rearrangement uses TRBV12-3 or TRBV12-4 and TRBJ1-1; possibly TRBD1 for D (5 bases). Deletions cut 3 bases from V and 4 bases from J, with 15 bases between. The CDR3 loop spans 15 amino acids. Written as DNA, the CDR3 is TGTGCCAGCAGTTTGGGGGATAAAGTGATCACTGAAGCTTTCTTT. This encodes CASSLGDKVITEAFF.

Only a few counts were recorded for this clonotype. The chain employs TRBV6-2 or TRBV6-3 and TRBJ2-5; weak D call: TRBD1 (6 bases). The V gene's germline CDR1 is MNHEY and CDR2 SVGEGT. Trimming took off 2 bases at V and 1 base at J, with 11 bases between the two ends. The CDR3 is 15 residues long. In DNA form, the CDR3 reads TGTGCCAGCAGTTACCAACAGGGTCTCCAAGAGACCCAGTACTTC. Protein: CASSYQQGLQETQYF.

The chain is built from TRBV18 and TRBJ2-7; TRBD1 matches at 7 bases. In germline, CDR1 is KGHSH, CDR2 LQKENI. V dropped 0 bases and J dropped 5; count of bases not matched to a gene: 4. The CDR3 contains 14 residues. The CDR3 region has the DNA TGTGCCAGCTCACCACCGACAGGGCGCGACGAGCAGTACTTC. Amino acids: CASSPPTGRDEQYF.